The 5 T cell receptor beta chains in this list originate from one sample, sequenced in a study of shared clonotypes between healthy human individuals. The table came from immunoSEQ multiplex PCR; TCRdb's copy has only in-frame clones and leaves some out. Of over 950,000 clones listed, 60% to 85% were seen once; the top ten hold 0.89%. Sequenced material: memory CD4+ T cells from PBMCs. The subset was: CD45RA-negative fraction. Receptors originate from a man younger than 35 in good health. Some clones in this sample may be carry-over from other donors' samples.

V usage is TRBV27 and J usage is TRBJ1-2, with D tentatively TRBD1 (6 bases). The CDR3 runs 14 residues. Germline V gene sequence: CDR1 MNHEY, CDR2 SMNVEV (reference sequence). The V end lost 6 bases, the J end lost 4 bases, and 15 bases lay between the germline ends. Written as DNA, the CDR3 is TGTGCCAGCAGGCTACAGGGCGACCTCTATGGCTACACCTTC. This codes for CASRLQGDLYGYTF.

The gene calls are TRBV5-6 and TRBJ2-3, with TRBD1 matching 9 bases. The junction had 8 bases not matched to a gene; V was cut back by 4 bases and J by 5 bases. CDR3 size: 15 residues. CDR1 and CDR2 from the germline V gene are SGHDT and YYEEEE. The CDR3 is CASSARTGVIDTQYF. In DNA form, the CDR3 reads TGTGCCAGCAGCGCCAGGACAGGGGTTATAGATACGCAGTATTTT.

This chain uses TRBV6-1 with TRBJ1-5; a possible D gene is TRBD1 (5 bases). V lost 3 bases to trimming and J lost 4 bases, with 10 bases between them. The CDR3 has 14 amino acids. Germline lookup yields CDR1 MNHNS and CDR2 SASEGT. CDR3 sequence (DNA): TGTGCCAGCAGTGAGAACAGGCGAAATCAGCCCCAGCATTTT. Translated, it gives CASSENRRNQPQHF.

V is TRBV5-4 and J is TRBJ2-7, with a weak D call TRBD1 (5 bases). The V gene's germline CDR1 is SGHNT and CDR2 YYREEE (reference sequence). The CDR3 spans 13 residues. Trimming took off 3 bases at V and 3 bases at J, with 10 bases between the two ends. CDR3 residues: CASSSRRGYEQYF. For the CDR3, the DNA is TGTGCCAGCAGCTCCCGAAGGGGCTACGAGCAGTACTTC.

In its sample, this clone was seen a few times. The chain recombines TRBV28 with TRBJ1-3; 7 nucleotides align to TRBD1. V gave up 4 bases and J gave up 8 bases; unmatched junction bases: 14. Germline CDR1 reads MDHEN; CDR2 reads SYDVKM. This CDR3 has 16 residues. The CDR3 sequence: CASSSMGQTLGDTIYF. CDR3 sequence (DNA): TGTGCCAGCAGTTCCATGGGACAGACACTGGGAGACACCATATATTTT.